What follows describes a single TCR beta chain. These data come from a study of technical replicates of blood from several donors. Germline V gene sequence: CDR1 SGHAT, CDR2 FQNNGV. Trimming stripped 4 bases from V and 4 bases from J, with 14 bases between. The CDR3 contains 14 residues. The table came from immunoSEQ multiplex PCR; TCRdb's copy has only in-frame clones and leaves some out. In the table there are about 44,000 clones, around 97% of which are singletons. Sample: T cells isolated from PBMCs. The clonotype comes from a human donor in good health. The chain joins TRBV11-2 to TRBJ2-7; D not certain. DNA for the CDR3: TGTGCCAGCAGCTACTCACAGTCTCGGTACGAGCAGTACTTC. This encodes CASSYSQSRYEQYF.